Detailed here is one T cell receptor (beta chain). The antigen remains unidentified. Expressed TCRB transcripts were sequenced, since all the RNA that had been isolated was reverse transcribed. Measured with immunoSEQ multiplex PCR; TCRdb has only the in-frame clones, and not every one. The sample records about 5,700 clones, around 75% being singletons. The data originate from a study of beta chain features in type 1 diabetes. About the research overall: In all, roughly 98,000,000 sorted cells from all samples were analyzed. Overall study results and limits: Because the template was cDNA, high-expressing cells might be over-represented.

Germline assignment: CDR1 DFQATT and CDR2 SNEGSKA (reference sequence). The trim removed 6 bases at V and 3 bases at J, leaving 2 bases unmatched. This CDR3 has 11 residues. Material for sequencing was Tregs from blood. This receptor was taken from a man aged 18 to 30 in good health. This sequence joins TRBV20-1 and TRBJ2-7; 7 bases map to TRBD1. CDR3 sequence: CSATGVYEQYF. For the CDR3, the DNA is TGCAGTGCAACAGGGGTCTACGAGCAGTACTTC.